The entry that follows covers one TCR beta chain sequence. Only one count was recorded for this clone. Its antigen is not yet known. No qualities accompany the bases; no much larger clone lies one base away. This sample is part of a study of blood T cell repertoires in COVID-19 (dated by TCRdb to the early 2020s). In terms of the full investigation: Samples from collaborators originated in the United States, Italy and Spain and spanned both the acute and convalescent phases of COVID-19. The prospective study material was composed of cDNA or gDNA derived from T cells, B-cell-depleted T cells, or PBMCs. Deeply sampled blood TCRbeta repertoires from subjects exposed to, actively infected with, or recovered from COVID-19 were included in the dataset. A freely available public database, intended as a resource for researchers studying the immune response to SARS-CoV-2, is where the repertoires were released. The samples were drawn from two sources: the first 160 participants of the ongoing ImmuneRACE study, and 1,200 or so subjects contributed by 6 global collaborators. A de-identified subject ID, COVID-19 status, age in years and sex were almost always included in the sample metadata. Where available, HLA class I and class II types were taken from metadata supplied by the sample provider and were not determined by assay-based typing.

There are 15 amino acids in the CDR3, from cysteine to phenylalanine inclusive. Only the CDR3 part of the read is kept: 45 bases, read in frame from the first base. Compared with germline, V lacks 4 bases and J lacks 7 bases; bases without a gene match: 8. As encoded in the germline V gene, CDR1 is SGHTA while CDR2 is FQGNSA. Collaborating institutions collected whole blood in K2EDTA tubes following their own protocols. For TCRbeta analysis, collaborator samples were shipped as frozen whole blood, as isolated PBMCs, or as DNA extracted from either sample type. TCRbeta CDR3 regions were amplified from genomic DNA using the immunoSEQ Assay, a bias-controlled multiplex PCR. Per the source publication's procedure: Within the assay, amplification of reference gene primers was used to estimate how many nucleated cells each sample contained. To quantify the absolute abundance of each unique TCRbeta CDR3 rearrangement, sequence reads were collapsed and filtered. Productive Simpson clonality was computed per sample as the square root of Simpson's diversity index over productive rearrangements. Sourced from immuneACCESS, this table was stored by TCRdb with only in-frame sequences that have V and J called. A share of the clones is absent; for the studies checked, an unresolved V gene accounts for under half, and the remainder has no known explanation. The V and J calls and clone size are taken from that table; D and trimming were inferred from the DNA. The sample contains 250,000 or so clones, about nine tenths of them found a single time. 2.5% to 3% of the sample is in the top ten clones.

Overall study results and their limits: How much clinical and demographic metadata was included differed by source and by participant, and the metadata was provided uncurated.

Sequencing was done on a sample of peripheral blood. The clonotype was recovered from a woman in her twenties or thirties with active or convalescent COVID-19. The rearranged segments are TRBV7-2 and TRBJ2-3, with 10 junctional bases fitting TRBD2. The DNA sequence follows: TGTGCCAGCAGCTCCGTAGCGGGGGGAGGATATACGCAGTATTTT. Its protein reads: CASSSVAGGGYTQYF. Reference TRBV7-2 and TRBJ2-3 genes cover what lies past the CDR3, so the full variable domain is GAGVSQSPSNKVTEKGKDVELRCDPISGHTALYWYRQSLGQGLEFLIYFQGNSAPDKSGLPSDRFSAERTGGSVSTLTIQRTQQEDSAVYLCASSSVAGGGYTQYFGPGTRLTVL.